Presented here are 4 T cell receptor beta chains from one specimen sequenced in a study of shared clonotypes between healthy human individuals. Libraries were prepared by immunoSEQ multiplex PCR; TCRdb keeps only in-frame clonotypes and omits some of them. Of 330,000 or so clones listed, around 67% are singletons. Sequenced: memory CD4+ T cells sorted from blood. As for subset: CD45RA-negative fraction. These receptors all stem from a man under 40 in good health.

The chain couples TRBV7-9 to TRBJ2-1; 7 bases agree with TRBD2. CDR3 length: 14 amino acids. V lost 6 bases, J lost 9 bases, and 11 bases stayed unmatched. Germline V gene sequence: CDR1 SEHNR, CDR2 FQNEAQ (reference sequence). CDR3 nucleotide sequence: TGTGCCAGCAGTCCCGGGACTACCCCGCGTGAGCAGTTCTTC. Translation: CASSPGTTPREQFF.

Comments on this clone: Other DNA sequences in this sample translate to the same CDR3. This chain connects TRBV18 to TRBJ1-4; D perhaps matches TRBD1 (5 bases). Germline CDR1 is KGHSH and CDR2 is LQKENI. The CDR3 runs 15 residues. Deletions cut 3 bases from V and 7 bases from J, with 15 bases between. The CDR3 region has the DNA TGTGCCAGCTCACCTCCAGCGGGGAGGGGTGAAAAACTGTTTTTT. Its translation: CASSPPAGRGEKLFF.

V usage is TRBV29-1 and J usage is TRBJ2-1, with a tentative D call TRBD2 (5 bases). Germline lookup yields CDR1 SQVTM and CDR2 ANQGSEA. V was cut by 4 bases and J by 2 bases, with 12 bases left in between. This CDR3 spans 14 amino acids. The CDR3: CSVGDWGAYNEQFF. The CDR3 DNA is TGCAGCGTTGGGGATTGGGGAGCCTACAATGAGCAGTTCTTC.

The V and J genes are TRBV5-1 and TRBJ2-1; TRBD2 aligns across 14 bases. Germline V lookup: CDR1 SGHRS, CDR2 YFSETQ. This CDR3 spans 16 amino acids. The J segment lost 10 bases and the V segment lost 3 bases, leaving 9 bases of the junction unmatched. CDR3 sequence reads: CASSSGLAGAGEEQFF. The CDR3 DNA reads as TGCGCCAGCAGCTCGGGACTAGCGGGAGCGGGAGAAGAGCAGTTCTTC. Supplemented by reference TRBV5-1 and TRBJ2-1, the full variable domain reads KAGVTQTPRYLIKTRGQQVTLSCSPISGHRSVSWYQQTPGQGLQFLFEYFSETQRNKGNFPGRFSGRQFSNSRSEMNVSTLELGDSALYLCASSSGLAGAGEEQFFGPGTRLTVL.